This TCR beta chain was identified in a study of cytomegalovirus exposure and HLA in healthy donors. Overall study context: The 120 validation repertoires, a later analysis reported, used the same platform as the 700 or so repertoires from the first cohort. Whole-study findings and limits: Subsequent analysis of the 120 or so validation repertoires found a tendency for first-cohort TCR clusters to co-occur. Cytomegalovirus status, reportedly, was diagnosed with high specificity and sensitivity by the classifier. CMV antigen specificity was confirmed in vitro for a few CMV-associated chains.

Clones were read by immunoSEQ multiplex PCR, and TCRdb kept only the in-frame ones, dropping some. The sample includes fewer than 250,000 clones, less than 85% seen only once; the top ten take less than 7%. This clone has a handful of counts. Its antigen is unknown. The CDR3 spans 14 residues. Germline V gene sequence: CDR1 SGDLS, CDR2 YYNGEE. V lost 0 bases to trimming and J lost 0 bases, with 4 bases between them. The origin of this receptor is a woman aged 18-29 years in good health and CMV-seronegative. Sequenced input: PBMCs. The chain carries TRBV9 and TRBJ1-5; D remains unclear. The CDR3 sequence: CASSVGPSNQPQHF. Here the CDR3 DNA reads TGTGCCAGCAGCGTAGGGCCTAGCAATCAGCCCCAGCATTTT.